These 22 T cell receptor beta chains were sequenced from one sample in a study of PD-1 blockade in classical Hodgkin lymphoma. Assay: immunoSEQ multiplex PCR; the TCRdb copy retains only in-frame clones and omits some. The table lists some 50,000 clones, about 80% of them singletons, with around 12% in the top ten. As to time point: cycle 4 day 1 (C4D1), after less than 7 weeks of nivolumab. All the patients suffered relapse after autologous stem cell transplantation, and brentuximab vedotin exposure differed. The starting material was peripheral blood mononuclear cells (PBMCs), obtained before the fourth cycle of nivolumab. The source of these receptors is a human donor with classical Hodgkin lymphoma.

The J gene is TRBJ2-7, the V gene TRBV6-6; TRBD1 might be the D (5 bases). CDR3 length: 15 residues. The V and J ends lost 7 bases and 0 bases respectively, with 16 bases between them. The V gene's germline CDR1 is MNHNY and CDR2 SVGAGI (reference sequence). In DNA, the CDR3 is TGTGCCAGCACCTCGAGCAGGGTTTTCTCCTACGAGCAGTACTTC. It encodes CASTSSRVFSYEQYF.

V and J are TRBV27 and TRBJ2-7; D possibly corresponds to TRBD1 (5 bases). Germline lookup yields CDR1 MNHEY and CDR2 SMNVEV (reference sequence). CDR3 length: 16 amino acids. Trimming took 2 bases from V and 3 from J, leaving 17 bases between them. CDR3 sequence reads: CASSLQGWGRFYEQYF. As DNA, the CDR3 is TGTGCCAGCAGTTTACAGGGTTGGGGCCGCTTCTACGAGCAGTACTTC.

In nucleotides, the CDR3 is TGTGCCAGCAGTCCGCCAGGGGCGGGAACCTACAATGAGCAGTTCTTC. Translated: CASSPPGAGTYNEQFF. This chain links TRBV28 with TRBJ2-1; TRBD1 or TRBD2 may be the D gene (6 bases each). There are 16 residues in the CDR3. CDR1 and CDR2 (germline): MDHEN, SYDVKM. V was pared by 5 bases and J by 2 bases, with 16 bases between.

The V call is TRBV5-6, the J call TRBJ2-1, with TRBD2 identical over 11 bases. Germline CDR1 reads SGHDT; CDR2 reads YYEEEE. The CDR3 extends over 16 amino acids. The V gene end was trimmed by 3 bases and the J gene end by 2 bases; junction bases not matched to a gene: 4. The CDR3 sequence: CASSWGLAATYNEQFF. The CDR3 DNA follows: TGTGCCAGCAGCTGGGGACTAGCGGCGACCTACAATGAGCAGTTCTTC.

V gene TRBV28 combines with J gene TRBJ2-3; 12 bases agree with TRBD1. Germline CDR1 and CDR2: MDHEN and SYDVKM. This CDR3 comprises 18 residues. After removal of 3 bases from V and 1 base from J, the junction contained 8 bases not matched to a gene. The CDR3 nucleotides read TGTGCCAGCAGTTTGGGGGACAGGGGGCGGAGAGGCACAGATACGCAGTATTTT. Encoded protein: CASSLGDRGRRGTDTQYF.

This clone came up a few times. This sequence joins TRBV10-3 and TRBJ1-3; possible D gene TRBD1, 6 bases. The CDR3 runs to 15 residues. V was trimmed by 3 bases and J by 3 bases, leaving 12 bases between them. Germline V gives CDR1 ENHRY, CDR2 SYGVKD. CDR3 DNA: TGTGCCATCAGTGATACTGGGGGGCTTGGAAACACCATATATTTT. Amino acid sequence: CAISDTGGLGNTIYF.

The chain couples TRBV7-8 to TRBJ2-2; D unresolved. CDR1 is SGHVS, CDR2 FQNEAQ, per germline. Between the trimmed V and J ends, which lost 1 base and 6 bases, there was a span of 3 bases. This CDR3 is 12 amino acids long. The CDR3 spells CASSLGAGELFF. The DNA of the CDR3 is TGTGCCAGCAGCTTAGGAGCCGGGGAGCTGTTTTTT.

The chain is built from TRBV14 and TRBJ1-2; TRBD1 aligns across 8 bases. The V and J ends lost 4 bases and 2 bases, in that order; junction bases with no gene match: 9. Looked up from germline, CDR1 is SGHDN and CDR2 is FVKESK. The CDR3 covers 16 residues. CDR3 in amino acids: CASSPYSDRVNYGYTF. CDR3 nucleotide sequence: TGTGCCAGCAGCCCATACTCGGACAGGGTCAACTATGGCTACACCTTC.

This chain joins TRBV7-3 and TRBJ2-7, with no clear D. Germline values: CDR1 SGHTA, CDR2 FQGTGA. V lost 5 bases, J lost 0 bases, and 8 bases lay in between. The CDR3 totals 13 residues. CDR3 sequence reads: CASSPPSSYEQYF. CDR3 sequence (DNA): TGTGCCAGCAGCCCCCCGAGCTCCTACGAGCAGTACTTC.

This clone appeared a single time. The chain employs TRBV6-6 and TRBJ1-5; the D gene is possibly TRBD1 (6 bases). V gave up 7 bases and J gave up 2 bases, with 15 bases separating them. CDR3 length: 15 amino acids. Germline CDR1 reads MNHNY; CDR2 reads SVGAGI (reference sequence). The CDR3 spells CASKRNEGGNQPQHF. The CDR3 coding sequence is TGTGCCAGCAAGCGGAACGAGGGGGGCAATCAGCCCCAGCATTTT.

This clone occurred a few times. This sequence joins TRBV6-5 and TRBJ1-1; D perhaps matches TRBD1 (5 bases). V lost 8 bases and J lost 5, with 18 bases in between. This CDR3 is built from 14 residues. The V gene's germline CDR1 is MNHEY and CDR2 SVGAGI. The CDR3 sequence is CASGSGLSETEAFF. CDR3 in DNA: TGTGCCAGCGGGTCAGGGCTCTCTGAGACTGAAGCTTTCTTT.

This chain connects TRBV15 to TRBJ1-1; D perhaps matches TRBD1 (6 bases). Trimming pared 5 bases from V and 4 bases from J, leaving 17 bases between. Per the germline V gene, CDR1 is LNHNV and CDR2 is YYDKDF (reference sequence). CDR3 length equals 15 residues. The CDR3 coding sequence is TGTGCCACCAGCTTAGGATACGGACAGTTCACTGAAGCTTTCTTT. This encodes CATSLGYGQFTEAFF.

The chain employs TRBV6-6 and TRBJ1-2; no reliable D call. CDR1 and CDR2 (germline): MNHNY, SVGAGI (reference sequence). The CDR3 runs 11 residues. The V end was cut by 6 bases, the J end by 7 bases, with 9 bases between. The chain's CDR3 is CASSEVSGYTF. CDR3 sequence (DNA): TGTGCCAGCAGCGAAGTTTCTGGCTACACCTTC.

This clone was found a few times. This chain connects TRBV9 to TRBJ2-1, with TRBD2 matching over 12 bases. This CDR3 region has 15 residues. V was pared by 0 bases and J by 9 bases, with 4 bases of the junction left unmatched. From germline, CDR1 is SGDLS and CDR2 YYNGEE. CDR3 region: CASSVGLAGASEQFF. The CDR3 DNA is TGTGCCAGCAGCGTAGGACTAGCGGGAGCTTCTGAGCAGTTCTTC.

The CDR3 DNA reads TGTGCCAGCAGCTTAGCGCCGGACAATTGGCCCCAGCATTTT. Translating it yields CASSLAPDNWPQHF. The chain has TRBV7-2 and TRBJ1-5, with D tentatively TRBD1 (5 bases). This CDR3 is 14 amino acids long. V was shortened by 0 bases and J by 9 bases, with 12 bases between the two germline ends. Germline V gene data show CDR1 as SGHTA and CDR2 as FQGNSA.

The gene calls are TRBV5-8 and TRBJ2-7; D remains unclear. This CDR3 is 14 amino acids long. V dropped 4 bases and J dropped 1 base, with 12 bases sitting between them. CDR1 SGHTS and CDR2 YDEGEE come from the germline V gene. CDR3 DNA sequence: TGTGCCAGCAGCCCTTCAGCCTTATCCTACGAGCAGTACTTC. It encodes CASSPSALSYEQYF.

The rearrangement uses TRBV5-6 and TRBJ1-3, with 7 bases that match TRBD1. The CDR3 has 16 amino acids. The germline gives CDR1 SGHDT, CDR2 YYEEEE. The V and J ends lost 0 bases and 2 bases, in that order; junction bases with no gene match: 5. The CDR3 DNA is TGTGCCAGCAGCTTGGGTGCGACAGGGACTGGAAACACCATATATTTT. Amino acids: CASSLGATGTGNTIYF.

The sample holds one count of this clone. V usage is TRBV2 and J usage is TRBJ1-2; maybe TRBD1 (5 bases). The germline CDR1 and CDR2 sequences are SNHLY and FYNNEI. The length of the CDR3 is 13 residues. The V end was cut by 5 bases, the J end by 2 bases, with 9 bases between. CDR3 nucleotide sequence: TGTGCCAGCAGTACCCGACAGAACTATGGCTACACCTTC. Its protein is CASSTRQNYGYTF.

This clone was counted a single time. The V gene is TRBV27, the J gene TRBJ2-2, with 7 bases aligning to TRBD1. J was trimmed by 6 bases and V by 3 bases; bases with no gene match: 13. CDR1 and CDR2 (germline): MNHEY, SMNVEV (reference sequence). The CDR3 is 17 amino acids. CDR3 DNA: TGTGCCAGCAGTTTCGGGATGGACAGGCCCGGGCCCGGGGAGCTGTTTTTT. Protein sequence: CASSFGMDRPGPGELFF.

The CDR3 loop reads CASSLREGAEKLFF. CDR3 bases: TGTGCCAGCAGCTTAAGGGAGGGCGCGGAAAAACTGTTTTTT. The chain has TRBV11-2 and TRBJ1-4, with D uncertain. Per germline, CDR1 SGHAT and CDR2 FQNNGV. The CDR3 has 14 residues. V lost 2 bases, J lost 8 bases, and 12 bases lay in between.

V and J are TRBV9 and TRBJ1-4, with TRBD1 matching over 8 bases. This CDR3 has 14 residues. Germline V gene sequence: CDR1 SGDLS, CDR2 YYNGEE. The V gene end was trimmed by 0 bases and the J gene end by 6 bases; junction bases not matched to a gene: 1. For the CDR3, the DNA is TGTGCCAGCAGCGTAGGGGACAGGTATGAAAAACTGTTTTTT. This sequence encodes CASSVGDRYEKLFF.

V and J are TRBV19 and TRBJ2-5; TRBD2 agrees at 10 bases. V shed 3 bases, J shed 1 base, and the junction held 8 bases outside the gene matches. The CDR3 is 17 residues long. In germline, CDR1 is LNHDA, CDR2 SQIVND (reference sequence). CDR3 loop: CASSMGLAGVGQETQYF. In nucleotides, the CDR3 is TGTGCCAGTAGTATGGGGCTAGCGGGAGTGGGCCAAGAGACCCAGTACTTC.